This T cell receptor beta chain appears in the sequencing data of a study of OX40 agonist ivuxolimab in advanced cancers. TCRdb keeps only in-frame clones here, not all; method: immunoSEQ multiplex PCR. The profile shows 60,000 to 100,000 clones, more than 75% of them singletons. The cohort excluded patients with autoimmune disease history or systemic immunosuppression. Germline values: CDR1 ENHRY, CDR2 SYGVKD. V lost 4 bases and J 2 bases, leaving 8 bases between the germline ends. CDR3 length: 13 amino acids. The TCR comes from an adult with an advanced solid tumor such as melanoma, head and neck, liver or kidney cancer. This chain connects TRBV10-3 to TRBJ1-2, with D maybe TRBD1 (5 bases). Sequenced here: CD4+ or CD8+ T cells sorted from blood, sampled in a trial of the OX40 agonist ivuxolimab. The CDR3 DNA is TGTGCCATCAGTGGTTCAGGGAACTATGGCTACACCTTC. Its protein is CAISGSGNYGYTF.